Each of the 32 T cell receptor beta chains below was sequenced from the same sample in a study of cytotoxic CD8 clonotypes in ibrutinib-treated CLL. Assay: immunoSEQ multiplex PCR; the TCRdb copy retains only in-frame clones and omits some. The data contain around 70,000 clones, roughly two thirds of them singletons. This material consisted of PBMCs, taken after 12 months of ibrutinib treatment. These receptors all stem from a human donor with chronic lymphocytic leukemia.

The chain's CDR3 is CASSRLALAGESTDTQYF. The CDR3 DNA reads TGTGCCAGCAGCCGTCTGGCACTAGCGGGGGAGAGCACAGATACGCAGTATTTT. The chain employs TRBV5-6 and TRBJ2-3; TRBD2 matches at 11 bases. CDR1 SGHDT and CDR2 YYEEEE come from the germline V gene. The CDR3 spans 18 residues. Germline trimming cut 4 bases from V and 0 bases from J; bases unmatched to any gene: 10. Combining the CDR3 with reference TRBV5-6 and TRBJ2-3 gives the whole variable domain DAGVTQSPTHLIKTRGQQVTLRCSPKSGHDTVSWYQQALGQGPQFIFQYYEEEERQRGNFPDRFSGHQFPNYSSELNVNALLLGDSALYLCASSRLALAGESTDTQYFGPGTRLTVL.

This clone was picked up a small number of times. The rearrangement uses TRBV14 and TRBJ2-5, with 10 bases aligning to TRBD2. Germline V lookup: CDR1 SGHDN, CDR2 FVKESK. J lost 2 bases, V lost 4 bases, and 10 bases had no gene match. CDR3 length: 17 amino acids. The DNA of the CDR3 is TGTGCCAGCAGCCCACATATTAGCGGGGGGCTTCAAGAGACCCAGTACTTC. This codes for CASSPHISGGLQETQYF.

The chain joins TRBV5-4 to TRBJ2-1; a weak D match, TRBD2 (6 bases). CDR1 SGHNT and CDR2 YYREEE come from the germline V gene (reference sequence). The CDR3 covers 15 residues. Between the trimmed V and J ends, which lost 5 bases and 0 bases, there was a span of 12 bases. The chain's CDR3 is CASSQSGSSYNEQFF. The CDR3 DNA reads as TGTGCCAGCAGTCAGAGCGGGTCCTCCTACAATGAGCAGTTCTTC.

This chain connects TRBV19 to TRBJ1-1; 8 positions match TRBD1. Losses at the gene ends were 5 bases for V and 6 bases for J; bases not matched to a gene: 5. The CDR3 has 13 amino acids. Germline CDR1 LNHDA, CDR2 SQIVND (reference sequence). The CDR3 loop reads CASSEDRAAEAFF. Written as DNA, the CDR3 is TGTGCCAGTAGTGAGGACAGGGCTGCTGAAGCTTTCTTT.

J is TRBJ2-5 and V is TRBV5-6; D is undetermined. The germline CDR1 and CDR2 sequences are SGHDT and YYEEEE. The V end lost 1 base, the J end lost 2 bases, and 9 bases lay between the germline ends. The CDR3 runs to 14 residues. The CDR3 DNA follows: TGTGCCAGCAGCTTGTCCCCCCTACAAGAGACCCAGTACTTC. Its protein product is CASSLSPLQETQYF.

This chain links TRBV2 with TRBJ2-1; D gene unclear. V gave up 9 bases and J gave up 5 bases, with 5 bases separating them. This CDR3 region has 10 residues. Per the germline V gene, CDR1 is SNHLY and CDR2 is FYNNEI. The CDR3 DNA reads TGTGCCAGTAAGAACAATGAGCAGTTCTTC. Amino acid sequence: CASKNNEQFF.

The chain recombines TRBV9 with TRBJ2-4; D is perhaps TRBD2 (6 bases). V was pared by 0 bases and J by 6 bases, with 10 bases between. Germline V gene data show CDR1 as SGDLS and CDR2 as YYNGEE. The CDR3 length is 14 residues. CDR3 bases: TGTGCCAGCAGCGTAGGTTGGAGGGGAAACATTCAGTACTTC. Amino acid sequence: CASSVGWRGNIQYF.

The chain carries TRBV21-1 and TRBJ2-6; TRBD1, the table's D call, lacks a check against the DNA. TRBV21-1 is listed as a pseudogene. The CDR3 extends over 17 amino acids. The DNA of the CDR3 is TGTGCCAGCAGCAAAGAAGGGACAGCAACTGGGGCCAACGTCCTGACTTTC. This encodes CASSKEGTATGANVLTF.

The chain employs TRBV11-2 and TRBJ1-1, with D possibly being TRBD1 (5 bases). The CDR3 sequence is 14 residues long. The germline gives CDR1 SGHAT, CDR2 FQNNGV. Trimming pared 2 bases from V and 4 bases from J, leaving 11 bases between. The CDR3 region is CASSLRAGLTEAFF. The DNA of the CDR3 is TGTGCCAGCAGCTTACGTGCGGGGCTCACTGAAGCTTTCTTT. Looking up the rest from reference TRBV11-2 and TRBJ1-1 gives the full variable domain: EAGVAQSPRYKIIEKRQSVAFWCNPISGHATLYWYQQILGQGPKLLIQFQNNGVVDDSQLPKDRFSAERLKGVDSTLKIQPAKLEDSAVYLCASSLRAGLTEAFFGQGTRLTVV.

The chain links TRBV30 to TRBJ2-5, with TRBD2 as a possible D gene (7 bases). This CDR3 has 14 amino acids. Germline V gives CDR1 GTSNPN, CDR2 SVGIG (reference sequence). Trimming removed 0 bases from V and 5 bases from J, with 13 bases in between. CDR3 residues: CAWSVGRGGETQYF. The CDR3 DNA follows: TGTGCCTGGAGTGTGGGCAGGGGAGGGGAGACCCAGTACTTC.

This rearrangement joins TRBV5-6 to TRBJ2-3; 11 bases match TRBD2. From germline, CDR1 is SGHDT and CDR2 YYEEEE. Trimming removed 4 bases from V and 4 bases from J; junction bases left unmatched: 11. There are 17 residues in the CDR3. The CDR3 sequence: CASSPLAGGVYADTQYF. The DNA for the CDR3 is TGTGCCAGCAGCCCTCTAGCGGGGGGTGTGTATGCAGATACGCAGTATTTT.

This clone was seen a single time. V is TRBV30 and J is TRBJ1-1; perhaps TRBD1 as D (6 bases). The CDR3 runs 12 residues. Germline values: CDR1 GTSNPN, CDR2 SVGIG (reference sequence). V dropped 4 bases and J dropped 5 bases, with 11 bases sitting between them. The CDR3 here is CAWMGARTEAFF. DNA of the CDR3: TGTGCCTGGATGGGGGCTCGGACTGAAGCTTTCTTT.

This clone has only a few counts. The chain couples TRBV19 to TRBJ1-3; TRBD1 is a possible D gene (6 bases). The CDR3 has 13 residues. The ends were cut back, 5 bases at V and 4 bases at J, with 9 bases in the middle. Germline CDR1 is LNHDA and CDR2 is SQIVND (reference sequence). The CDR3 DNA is TGTGCCAGTAGTTACAGGGACGGAAACACCATATATTTT. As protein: CASSYRDGNTIYF.

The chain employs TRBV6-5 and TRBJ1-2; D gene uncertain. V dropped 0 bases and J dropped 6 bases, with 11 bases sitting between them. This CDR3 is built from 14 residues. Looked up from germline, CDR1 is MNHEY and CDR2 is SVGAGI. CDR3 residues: CASSYSLAGDGYTF. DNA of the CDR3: TGTGCCAGCAGTTACTCACTAGCCGGGGATGGCTACACCTTC.

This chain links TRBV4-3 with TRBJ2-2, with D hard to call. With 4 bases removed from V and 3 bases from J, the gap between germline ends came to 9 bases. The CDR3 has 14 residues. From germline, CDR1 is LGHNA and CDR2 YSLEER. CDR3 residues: CASSRGMDTGELFF. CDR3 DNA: TGCGCCAGCAGCCGTGGGATGGACACCGGGGAGCTGTTTTTT.

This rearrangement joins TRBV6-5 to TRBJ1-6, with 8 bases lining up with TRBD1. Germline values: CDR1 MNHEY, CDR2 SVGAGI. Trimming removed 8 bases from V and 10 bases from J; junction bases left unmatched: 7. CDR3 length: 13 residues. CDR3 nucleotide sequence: TGTGCCAGCGGCAGGGGGCTCCCATCACCCCTCCACTTT. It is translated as CASGRGLPSPLHF.

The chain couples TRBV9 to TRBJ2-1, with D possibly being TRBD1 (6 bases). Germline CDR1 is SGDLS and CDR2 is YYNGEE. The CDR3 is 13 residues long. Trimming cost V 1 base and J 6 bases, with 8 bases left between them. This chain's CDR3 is CASSVQGTNEQFF. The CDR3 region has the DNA TGTGCCAGCAGCGTACAGGGGACCAATGAGCAGTTCTTC.

CDR3 sequence reads: CASSGTGNSYEQYF. The CDR3 DNA reads TGCGCCAGCAGCGGGACAGGGAACTCCTACGAGCAGTACTTC. This chain uses TRBV10-2 with TRBJ2-7; TRBD1 agrees at 9 bases. Per the germline V gene, CDR1 is WSHSY and CDR2 is SAAADI. With V trimmed by 6 bases and J by 0 bases, 3 bases remained unmatched. CDR3 length: 14 residues.

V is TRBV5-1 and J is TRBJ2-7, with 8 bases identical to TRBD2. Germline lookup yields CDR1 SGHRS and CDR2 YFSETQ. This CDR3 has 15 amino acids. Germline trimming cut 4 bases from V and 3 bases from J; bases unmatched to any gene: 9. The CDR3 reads CASSPRLATNYEQYF. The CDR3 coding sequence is TGCGCCAGCAGCCCCCGACTAGCGACAAACTACGAGCAGTACTTC.

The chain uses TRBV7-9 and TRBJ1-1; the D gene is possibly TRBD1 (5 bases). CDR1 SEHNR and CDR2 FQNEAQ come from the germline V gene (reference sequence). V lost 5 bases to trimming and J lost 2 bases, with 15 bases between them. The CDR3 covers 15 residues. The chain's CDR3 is CASSPSGASNTEAFF. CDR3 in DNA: TGTGCCAGCAGCCCCAGCGGGGCATCTAACACTGAAGCTTTCTTT.

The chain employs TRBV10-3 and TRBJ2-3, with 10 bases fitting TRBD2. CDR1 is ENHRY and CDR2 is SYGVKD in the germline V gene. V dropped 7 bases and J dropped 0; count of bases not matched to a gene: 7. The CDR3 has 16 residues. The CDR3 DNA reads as TGTGCCATCAAAGGTAGCGGGGGGCTAAGCACAGATACGCAGTATTTT. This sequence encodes CAIKGSGGLSTDTQYF.

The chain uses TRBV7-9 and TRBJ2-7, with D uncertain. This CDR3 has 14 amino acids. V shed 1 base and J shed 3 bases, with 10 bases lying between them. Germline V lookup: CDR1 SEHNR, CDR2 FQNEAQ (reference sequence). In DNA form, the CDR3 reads TGTGCCAGCAGCTTAGGCGTCAGGCTCTACGAGCAGTACTTC. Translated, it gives CASSLGVRLYEQYF.

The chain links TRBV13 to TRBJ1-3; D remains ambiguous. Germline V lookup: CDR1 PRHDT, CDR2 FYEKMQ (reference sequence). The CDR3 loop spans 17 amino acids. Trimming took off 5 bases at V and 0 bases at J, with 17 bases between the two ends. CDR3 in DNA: TGTGCCAGCAGCCCCCATCGGCAGGCGGGCTCTGGAAACACCATATATTTT. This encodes CASSPHRQAGSGNTIYF.

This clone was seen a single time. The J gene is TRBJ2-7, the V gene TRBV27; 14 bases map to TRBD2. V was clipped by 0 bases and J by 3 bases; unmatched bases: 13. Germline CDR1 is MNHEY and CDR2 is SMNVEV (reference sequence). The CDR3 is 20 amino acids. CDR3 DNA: TGTGCCAGCAGTTTATCGGACCCTCGGACTAGCGGGGGGTGGTTCTACGAGCAGTACTTC. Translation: CASSLSDPRTSGGWFYEQYF.

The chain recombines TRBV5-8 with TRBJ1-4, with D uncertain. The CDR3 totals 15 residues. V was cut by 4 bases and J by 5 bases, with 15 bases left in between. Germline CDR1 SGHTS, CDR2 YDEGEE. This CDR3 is CASSPIGGRNEKLFF. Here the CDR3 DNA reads TGTGCCAGCAGCCCCATTGGCGGAAGGAATGAAAAACTGTTTTTT.

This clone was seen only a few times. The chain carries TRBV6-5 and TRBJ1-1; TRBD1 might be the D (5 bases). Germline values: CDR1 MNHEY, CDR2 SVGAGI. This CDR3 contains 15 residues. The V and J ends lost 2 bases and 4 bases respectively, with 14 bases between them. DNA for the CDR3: TGTGCCAGCAGTTACGGGGGGGTTGATGGCACTGAAGCTTTCTTT. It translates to CASSYGGVDGTEAFF.

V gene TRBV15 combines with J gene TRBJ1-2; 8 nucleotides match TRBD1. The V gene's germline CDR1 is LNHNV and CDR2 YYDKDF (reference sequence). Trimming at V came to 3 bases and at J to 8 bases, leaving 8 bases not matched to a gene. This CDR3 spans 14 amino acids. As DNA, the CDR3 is TGTGCCACCAGCAGTGGACAGGGCTTCGGGGGCTACACCTTC. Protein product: CATSSGQGFGGYTF.

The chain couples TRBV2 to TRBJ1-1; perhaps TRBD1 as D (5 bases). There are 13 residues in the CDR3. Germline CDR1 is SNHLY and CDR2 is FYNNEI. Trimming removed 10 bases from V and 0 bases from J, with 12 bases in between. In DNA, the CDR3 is TGTGCCACCAGACAGATCCTGAACACTGAAGCTTTCTTT. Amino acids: CATRQILNTEAFF.

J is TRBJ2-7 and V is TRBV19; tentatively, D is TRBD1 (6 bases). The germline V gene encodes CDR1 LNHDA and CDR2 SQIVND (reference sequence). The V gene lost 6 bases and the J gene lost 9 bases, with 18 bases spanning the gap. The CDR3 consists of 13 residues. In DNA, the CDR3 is TGTGCCAGTAGCCCCGGGGCAGGGGTAGGGCAGTACTTC. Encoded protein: CASSPGAGVGQYF. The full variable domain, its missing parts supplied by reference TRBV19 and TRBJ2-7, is DGGITQSPKYLFRKEGQNVTLSCEQNLNHDAMYWYRQDPGQGLRLIYYSQIVNDFQKGDIAEGYSVSREKKESFPLTVTSAQKNPTAFYLCASSPGAGVGQYFGPGTRLTVT.

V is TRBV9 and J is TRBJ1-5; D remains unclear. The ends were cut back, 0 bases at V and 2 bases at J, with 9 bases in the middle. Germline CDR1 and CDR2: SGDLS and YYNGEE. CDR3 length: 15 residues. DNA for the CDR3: TGTGCCAGCAGCGTAGGGGGTACTGGCAATCAGCCCCAGCATTTT. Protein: CASSVGGTGNQPQHF. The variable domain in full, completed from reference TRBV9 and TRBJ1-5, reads DSGVTQTPKHLITATGQRVTLRCSPRSGDLSVYWYQQSLDQGLQFLIQYYNGEERAKGNILERFSAQQFPDLHSELNLSSLELGDSALYFCASSVGGTGNQPQHFGDGTRLSIL.

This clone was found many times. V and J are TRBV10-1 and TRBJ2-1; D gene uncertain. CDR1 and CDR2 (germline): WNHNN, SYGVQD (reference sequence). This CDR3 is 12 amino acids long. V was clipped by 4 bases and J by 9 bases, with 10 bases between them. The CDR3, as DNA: TGCGCCAGCAGTGTTGGGTCAACTGAGCAGTTCTTC. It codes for CASSVGSTEQFF.

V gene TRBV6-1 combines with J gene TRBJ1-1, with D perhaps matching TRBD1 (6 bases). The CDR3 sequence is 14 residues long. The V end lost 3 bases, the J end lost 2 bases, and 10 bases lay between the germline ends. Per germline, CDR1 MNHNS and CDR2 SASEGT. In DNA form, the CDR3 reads TGTGCCAGCAGTGACGACAGGCTAAACACTGAAGCTTTCTTT. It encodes CASSDDRLNTEAFF.